The 28 T cell receptor beta chains reported below all come from one sample, sequenced in a study of blood T cell repertoires in COVID-19. Repertoires were generated with immunoSEQ multiplex PCR, while TCRdb's copy carries only in-frame clones and drops some. Of some 270,000 clones in the sample, around nine tenths were seen once. The material sequenced was peripheral blood. The receptors stem from a woman aged 55-69 years who had recovered from COVID-19.

V is TRBV12-3 or TRBV12-4 and J is TRBJ1-1, with TRBD1 matching over 8 bases. The CDR3 consists of 13 residues. V was clipped by 2 bases and J by 5 bases; unmatched bases: 1. The chain's CDR3 is CASSLNRGTEAFF. The CDR3 DNA follows: TGTGCCAGCAGTTTAAACAGGGGGACTGAAGCTTTCTTT.

The chain carries TRBV5-1 and TRBJ2-3; tentatively, D is TRBD2 (6 bases). This CDR3 contains 15 residues. The V and J ends lost 0 bases and 4 bases respectively, with 12 bases between them. Germline CDR1 and CDR2: SGHRS and YFSETQ. CDR3 bases: TGCGCCAGCAGCTTGGTTCGGGGGAAGGCAGATACGCAGTATTTT. Translating gives CASSLVRGKADTQYF.

Comments on this clone: Other DNA sequences in this specimen translate into the identical CDR3. V usage is TRBV6-5 and J usage is TRBJ2-5, with 7 nucleotides matching TRBD2. The CDR3 totals 13 residues. After removal of 7 bases from V and 5 bases from J, the junction contained 7 bases not matched to a gene. CDR1 and CDR2 (germline): MNHEY, SVGAGI. The chain's CDR3 is CASTRQGGETQYF. The DNA of the CDR3 is TGTGCCAGCACAAGGCAGGGAGGGGAGACCCAGTACTTC.

The chain is built from TRBV7-9 and TRBJ2-1; TRBD2 agrees at 8 bases. The CDR3 loop spans 15 amino acids. Trimming took 6 bases from V and 3 from J; bases not matched to a gene: 7. Per germline, CDR1 SEHNR and CDR2 FQNEAQ (reference sequence). The CDR3 DNA follows: TGTGCCAGCAGGCCCGGGACTAGTCTCTACAATGAGCAGTTCTTC. Translation: CASRPGTSLYNEQFF.

This chain uses TRBV7-8 with TRBJ1-5; the D is unclear. V lost 5 bases, J lost 9 bases, and 11 bases lay in between. The CDR3 extends over 12 amino acids. Germline loops: CDR1 SGHVS, CDR2 FQNEAQ. CDR3 sequence: CASSPFGLPQHF. CDR3 nucleotide sequence: TGTGCCAGCAGCCCCTTCGGGTTGCCCCAGCATTTT.

In the case of this clone: A junction end diverges from the germline sequence, so it may reflect a read error. The V gene is TRBV28, the J gene TRBJ1-2; the D is unclear. Germline CDR1 reads MDHEN; CDR2 reads SYDVKM. The CDR3 sequence is 12 residues long. This CDR3 reads CASSLLLQKFSF. For the CDR3, the DNA is TGTGCCAGCAGTCTACTACTTCAGAAATTCTCTTTC.

The chain is built from TRBV3-1 (or the pseudogene TRBV3-2) and TRBJ2-1; a weak D match, TRBD1 (5 bases). V was cut by 0 bases and J by 4 bases, with 10 bases left in between. Germline CDR1 reads LGHDT; CDR2 reads YNNKEL (reference sequence). This CDR3 comprises 15 residues. The CDR3 nucleotides read TGTGCCAGCAGCCAAGAAGCCCAGGGTTACAATGAGCAGTTCTTC. As protein: CASSQEAQGYNEQFF.

The rearrangement uses TRBV19 and TRBJ1-5; 9 bases are a match to TRBD1. The CDR3 contains 15 residues. J gave up 6 bases and V 5 bases, and 8 bases lay outside the gene matches. The germline V gene encodes CDR1 LNHDA and CDR2 SQIVND (reference sequence). The CDR3, as DNA: TGTGCCAGTAGTTCGGGACAGGGAGGGGGTCAGCCCCAGCATTTT. Its protein is CASSSGQGGGQPQHF. The variable domain in full, completed from reference TRBV19 and TRBJ1-5, reads DGGITQSPKYLFRKEGQNVTLSCEQNLNHDAMYWYRQDPGQGLRLIYYSQIVNDFQKGDIAEGYSVSREKKESFPLTVTSAQKNPTAFYLCASSSGQGGGQPQHFGDGTRLSIL.

J is TRBJ1-4 and V is TRBV15; maybe TRBD1 (5 bases). The CDR3 has 13 residues. The V end lost 8 bases, the J end lost 10 bases, and 17 bases lay between the germline ends. Germline lookup yields CDR1 LNHNV and CDR2 YYDKDF (reference sequence). This CDR3 is CATPGLRRGKLFF. The DNA for the CDR3 is TGTGCCACCCCGGGCCTCAGAAGGGGAAAACTGTTTTTT.

The chain carries TRBV7-2 and TRBJ2-7, with 9 nucleotides matching TRBD1. Germline values: CDR1 SGHTA, CDR2 FQGNSA. The ends lost 2 bases at V and 5 bases at J; junction bases unmatched: 7. The CDR3 runs to 15 residues. The DNA for the CDR3 is TGTGCCAGCAGCTTACTTGGGACAGGGAATAACGAGCAGTACTTC. Translation gives CASSLLGTGNNEQYF.

This chain links TRBV5-4 with TRBJ1-2, with D perhaps TRBD1 (6 bases). The CDR3 totals 14 residues. V was pared by 4 bases and J by 1 base, with 11 bases between. CDR1 and CDR2 (germline): SGHNT, YYREEE (reference sequence). CDR3: CASSRGASNYGYTF. The CDR3 nucleotides read TGTGCCAGCAGCCGGGGGGCTAGTAACTATGGCTACACCTTC.

V gene TRBV2 combines with J gene TRBJ2-2; 9 nucleotides match TRBD1. V dropped 7 bases and J dropped 6; count of bases not matched to a gene: 9. Germline CDR1 SNHLY, CDR2 FYNNEI. CDR3 length: 15 amino acids. The CDR3 DNA reads TGTGCCAGCACCCCAGGGACAGGGATATCCGGGGAGCTGTTTTTT. As protein: CASTPGTGISGELFF.

The chain combines TRBV5-1 with TRBJ2-7, with TRBD1 matching over 10 bases. Germline trimming cut 1 base from V and 7 bases from J; bases unmatched to any gene: 8. Germline V gene data show CDR1 as SGHRS and CDR2 as YFSETQ. This CDR3 has 15 residues. CDR3 amino acids: CASSLSGQGLNEQYF. The CDR3 DNA follows: TGCGCCAGCAGCTTGTCGGGACAGGGGTTAAATGAGCAGTACTTC.

The V and J genes are TRBV11-2 and TRBJ2-5; TRBD2 matches at 12 bases. The junction had 3 bases not matched to a gene; V was cut back by 5 bases and J by 2 bases. Germline values: CDR1 SGHAT, CDR2 FQNNGV. The CDR3 sequence is 15 residues long. The CDR3 here is CASSDGLAGQETQYF. CDR3 sequence (DNA): TGTGCCAGCAGCGACGGACTAGCGGGGCAAGAGACCCAGTACTTC.

V usage is TRBV4-1 and J usage is TRBJ2-5; D gene ambiguous. V gave up 2 bases and J gave up 2 bases, with 15 bases separating them. The germline CDR1 and CDR2 sequences are MGHRA and YSYEKL. CDR3 length equals 16 residues. The CDR3 sequence: CASSQILGHVQETQYF. The CDR3, as DNA: TGCGCCAGCAGCCAAATCTTGGGCCACGTACAAGAGACCCAGTACTTC.

This rearrangement joins TRBV4-1 to TRBJ1-5, with D hard to call. V was trimmed by 5 bases and J by 6 bases, leaving 23 bases between them. CDR1 and CDR2 from the germline V gene are MGHRA and YSYEKL. The CDR3 sequence is 17 residues long. The CDR3 loop is CASSSDGVLLGRQPQHF. The CDR3 region has the DNA TGCGCCAGCAGCTCAGACGGGGTACTTTTGGGCCGTCAGCCCCAGCATTTT.

This clone was observed a single time. The chain recombines TRBV5-1 with TRBJ2-5, with TRBD1 matching 8 bases. The V gene end was trimmed by 2 bases and the J gene end by 4 bases; junction bases not matched to a gene: 13. Per germline, CDR1 SGHRS and CDR2 YFSETQ. This CDR3 is built from 17 residues. CDR3: CASSFSPAGGGLETQYF. CDR3 nucleotides: TGCGCCAGCAGCTTCTCACCAGCAGGGGGCGGGCTAGAGACCCAGTACTTC.

The chain employs TRBV5-1 and TRBJ2-3; 7 bases fit TRBD1. Germline trimming cut 4 bases from V and 4 bases from J; bases unmatched to any gene: 9. CDR3 size: 15 residues. Germline V gives CDR1 SGHRS, CDR2 YFSETQ. Written as DNA, the CDR3 is TGCGCCAGCAGCCGTCGGGACAGTCGATCAGATACGCAGTATTTT. Protein: CASSRRDSRSDTQYF. Together with reference TRBV5-1 and TRBJ2-3, the CDR3 gives the full variable domain: KAGVTQTPRYLIKTRGQQVTLSCSPISGHRSVSWYQQTPGQGLQFLFEYFSETQRNKGNFPGRFSGRQFSNSRSEMNVSTLELGDSALYLCASSRRDSRSDTQYFGPGTRLTVL.

The V and J genes are TRBV4-1 and TRBJ2-1, with TRBD1 matching over 8 bases. Germline values: CDR1 MGHRA, CDR2 YSYEKL. CDR3 size: 15 residues. The V segment lost 2 bases and the J segment 7 bases; nucleotides outside the gene matches: 7. In nucleotides, the CDR3 is TGCGCCAGCAGCCAATTTCCAGGGGGCTTGAATGAGCAGTTCTTC. Translating it yields CASSQFPGGLNEQFF.

This sequence joins TRBV3-1 (or the pseudogene TRBV3-2) and TRBJ1-6; unclear D gene. CDR1 and CDR2 (germline): LGHDT, YNNKEL (reference sequence). Trimming stripped 7 bases from V and 8 bases from J, with 12 bases between. The CDR3 is 13 amino acids. This CDR3 reads CASTLLGDSPLHF. CDR3 DNA: TGTGCCAGCACACTCCTCGGAGATTCACCCCTCCACTTT.

The chain employs TRBV6-6 and TRBJ1-1; TRBD1 matches at 8 bases. Germline-derived CDR1 and CDR2 are MNHNY and SVGAGI (reference sequence). V gave up 5 bases and J gave up 0 bases; unmatched junction bases: 8. The CDR3 sequence is 16 residues long. In DNA, the CDR3 is TGTGCCAGCAGTGGGAGACCGGGACAGGTGAACACTGAAGCTTTCTTT. This gives the protein CASSGRPGQVNTEAFF.

J is TRBJ2-1 and V is TRBV5-3; 16 bases are shared with TRBD2. TRBV5-3 is an ORF for which the function is uncertain. The V and J ends lost 2 bases and 2 bases, in that order; junction bases with no gene match: 7. CDR3 length: 19 residues. CDR3 sequence: CARSFGTSGGASAYNEQFF. Written as DNA, the CDR3 is TGTGCCAGAAGCTTTGGGACTAGCGGGGGGGCTAGCGCCTACAATGAGCAGTTCTTC.

This chain connects TRBV2 to TRBJ2-5, with TRBD2 matching over 7 bases. After removal of 3 bases from V and 2 bases from J, the junction contained 3 bases not matched to a gene. The germline gives CDR1 SNHLY, CDR2 FYNNEI. The CDR3 loop spans 14 amino acids. Here the CDR3 DNA reads TGTGCCAGCAGTGAGGGGGGGGGACAAGAGACCCAGTACTTC. This sequence encodes CASSEGGGQETQYF.

The chain carries TRBV6-5 and TRBJ2-7; 9 bases align to TRBD1. This CDR3 is built from 16 residues. Trimming cost V 0 bases and J 2 bases; bases outside gene matches: 5. CDR1 and CDR2 from the germline V gene are MNHEY and SVGAGI. The CDR3: CASSYSRTGDTYEQYF. The DNA of the CDR3 is TGTGCCAGCAGTTACTCCAGGACAGGGGACACCTACGAGCAGTACTTC.

The CDR3 DNA reads TGTGCCTCTGGGGGGGGAAACACCATATATTTT. It encodes CASGGGNTIYF. The chain recombines TRBV2 with TRBJ1-3; perhaps TRBD1 as D (5 bases). The ends were cut back, 11 bases at V and 4 bases at J, with 9 bases in the middle. CDR1 is SNHLY and CDR2 is FYNNEI in the germline V gene. The length of the CDR3 is 11 residues.

V is TRBV24-1 and J is TRBJ2-1; 7 nucleotides align to TRBD2. CDR3 length: 17 amino acids. Looked up from germline, CDR1 is KGHDR and CDR2 is SFDVKD. Trimming took 3 bases from V and 1 from J; bases not matched to a gene: 8. CDR3 DNA: TGTGCCACCAGTGATCCACGTGGGGGGGGATCCTACAATGAGCAGTTCTTC. Amino acids: CATSDPRGGGSYNEQFF.

The chain joins TRBV5-5 to TRBJ1-6, with D possibly matching TRBD1 (5 bases). Germline CDR1 and CDR2: SGHKS and YYEKEE (reference sequence). Trimming removed 5 bases at V and 4 bases at J, with 7 bases between. CDR3 length: 13 amino acids. The CDR3 spells CASRRGYNSPLHF. Here the CDR3 DNA reads TGTGCCAGCAGAAGGGGTTATAATTCACCCCTCCACTTT.

This chain joins TRBV19 and TRBJ1-4; no reliable D call. From germline, CDR1 is LNHDA and CDR2 SQIVND (reference sequence). With 5 bases removed from V and 4 bases from J, the gap between germline ends came to 17 bases. CDR3 length: 16 amino acids. The CDR3, as DNA: TGTGCCAGTAGTCCGTTGACCAGCGCGGTTAATGAAAAACTGTTTTTT. It specifies CASSPLTSAVNEKLFF.